The source of this T cell receptor beta chain is a study of blood T cell repertoires in COVID-19 (dated by TCRdb to the early 2020s). Background for the entire study: Collaborator samples came from the United States, Italy and Spain and covered acute and convalescent phases of COVID-19. The prospective study material was composed of cDNA or gDNA derived from T cells, B-cell-depleted T cells, or PBMCs. Subjects who had been exposed to COVID-19, were actively infected with it, or had recovered from it provided the deeply sampled blood TCRbeta repertoires that made up the dataset. The repertoires were released in a freely available public database intended as a resource for research on the immune response to SARS-CoV-2. Samples came from the ongoing ImmuneRACE study (first 160 participants) plus 1,254 subjects from 6 global collaborators. A de-identified subject ID, COVID-19 status, age in years and sex were almost always included in the sample metadata. Where available, HLA class I and class II types were obtained from metadata supplied by the sample provider rather than from assay-based typing.

Of note for this clone: Its antigen remains undetermined. No base-level quality is on record; no much larger clone is a single base apart. This CDR3 is also generated by other DNA sequences in the sample.

TCRbeta CDR3 regions were amplified from genomic DNA by means of the immunoSEQ Assay, a bias-controlled multiplex PCR. On the study's bioinformatics: Nucleated cell counts per sample were estimated from amplification of reference gene primers within the assay. To quantify the absolute abundance of each unique TCRbeta CDR3 rearrangement, sequence reads were collapsed and filtered. Productive Simpson clonality was computed per sample as the square root of Simpson's diversity index over productive rearrangements. TCRdb holds this immuneACCESS table with in-frame rearrangements only. Some clones are missing; in checked studies, unresolved V genes explain under half, and the rest has no known cause. V, J and clone size were drawn from that table, and D and trimming were deduced from the DNA. This sample comprises 120,000 to 150,000 clones, 84% of them detected only once. Roughly 34% of the sample lies in the top ten.

Each collaborating institution followed its own protocols to collect whole blood in K2EDTA tubes. For TCRbeta analysis, collaborator samples were shipped as frozen whole blood, as isolated PBMCs, or as DNA extracted from either sample type. Spanning cysteine to phenylalanine, the CDR3 consists of 15 amino acids. The read is trimmed to its CDR3 DNA, 45 bases read in frame from base 1. Unmatched junction bases come to 4, with V trimmed by 3 bases and J by 4 bases. CDR1 and CDR2 are read off the germline V gene as KGHSH and LQKENI. The investigation overall reported the following: How much clinical and demographic metadata was included differed by source and by participant, and the metadata was provided uncurated.

The chain joins TRBV18 to TRBJ2-7; 12 central nucleotides agree with TRBD1. This TCR came from a human donor in a cohort sampled during active COVID-19. Source material: peripheral blood. The sequenced DNA: TGTGCCAGCTCACCCGGGACAGGGGGCGCGTACGAGCAGTACTTC. This translates into CASSPGTGGAYEQYF.